Following are 17 T cell receptor beta chains from one sample sequenced in a study of T-cell reconstitution after alpha-beta-depleted transplantation in children. Unique molecular identifiers were incorporated during preparation of the TCRbeta library. MiXCR was run by TCRdb on the PCR reads, yielding one entry per CDR3 protein. The table records around 300,000 distinct CDR3 sequences, 11% of them present only once. The sequenced sample was peripheral blood, obtained 180 days after TCRalphabeta/CD19-depleted stem cell transplant. These receptor sequences come from a male patient between 2 and 10 years old who had a stem cell transplant for chronic granulomatous disease, so the T cells may come from the graft donor.

This clonotype was seen many times. The chain has TRBV11-2 and TRBJ1-1, with D hard to call. Per the germline V gene, CDR1 is SGHAT and CDR2 is FQNNGV. V dropped 5 bases and J dropped 10 bases, with 17 bases sitting between them. The CDR3 is 13 residues long. CDR3 nucleotides: TGTGCCAGCAGCCCGCGGGCCCAGACCCGAGCTTTCTTT. As protein: CASSPRAQTRAFF. The full variable domain, in which reference TRBV11-2 and TRBJ1-1 provide the parts outside the CDR3, is EAGVAQSPRYKIIEKRQSVAFWCNPISGHATLYWYQQILGQGPKLLIQFQNNGVVDDSQLPKDRFSAERLKGVDSTLKIQPAKLEDSAVYLCASSPRAQTRAFFGQGTRLTVV.

Many counts were recorded for this clonotype. The chain is built from TRBV10-3 and TRBJ2-1; a possible D gene is TRBD1 (5 bases). Germline V gives CDR1 ENHRY, CDR2 SYGVKD. This CDR3 contains 11 residues. The V end lost 5 bases, the J end lost 10 bases, and 9 bases lay between the germline ends. The CDR3 here is CAISQGDEQFF. The CDR3, as DNA: TGTGCCATCAGTCAGGGCGACGAGCAGTTCTTC.

This clonotype was observed many times. The V and J genes are TRBV7-2 and TRBJ1-1, with D unresolved. CDR1 and CDR2 from the germline V gene are SGHTA and FQGNSA. The CDR3 extends over 15 amino acids. Trimming pared 1 base from V and 7 bases from J, leaving 16 bases between. CDR3 sequence (DNA): TGTGCCAGCAGCTTAGTTCCAGGTCCGGATGGTGAAGCTTTCTTT. Residues: CASSLVPGPDGEAFF.

This clonotype was recorded at least ten times. DNA for the CDR3: TGCAGTGCTAGAGATGTGGGGCGGGGATACCAAGAGACCCAGTACTTC. Its translation is CSARDVGRGYQETQYF. V is TRBV20-1 and J is TRBJ2-5, with D perhaps TRBD2 (6 bases). CDR1 and CDR2 (germline): DFQATT, SNEGSKA (reference sequence). Trimming removed 0 bases at V and 0 bases at J, with 14 bases between. The CDR3 runs 16 residues.

This clonotype was recorded at least ten times. V usage is TRBV6-1 and J usage is TRBJ1-1; 7 nucleotides match TRBD1. CDR3 length: 14 amino acids. Germline lookup yields CDR1 MNHNS and CDR2 SASEGT. V lost 6 bases and J lost 7; bases outside the gene matches: 11. The DNA of the CDR3 is TGTGCCAGCAGACACCCCCGACAGGGTGGTGAAGCTTTCTTT. Amino acids: CASRHPRQGGEAFF.

This clonotype was detected ten times or more. J is TRBJ2-3 and V is TRBV29-1, with D tentatively TRBD2 (6 bases). This CDR3 is 16 amino acids long. The germline V and J ends were trimmed by 5 bases and 2 bases, with 20 bases remaining between them. The germline V gene encodes CDR1 SQVTM and CDR2 ANQGSEA. CDR3 sequence reads: CSVQRLVGLLTDTQYF. CDR3 DNA sequence: TGCAGCGTTCAAAGACTAGTGGGTTTACTCACAGATACGCAGTATTTT.

This clonotype was found many times. This sequence joins TRBV28 and TRBJ1-2, with D perhaps matching TRBD1 (6 bases). Deletions cut 7 bases from V and 4 bases from J, with 19 bases between. Germline CDR1 is MDHEN and CDR2 is SYDVKM. This CDR3 is 15 amino acids long. Here the CDR3 DNA reads TGTGCCAGCACGCGAAGGGACACGCGGAGCTATGGCTACACCTTC. It codes for CASTRRDTRSYGYTF.

This clonotype was seen at least ten times. The chain uses TRBV28 and TRBJ1-2, with D perhaps TRBD1 (5 bases). This CDR3 contains 15 residues. Per germline, CDR1 MDHEN and CDR2 SYDVKM. V was shortened by 6 bases and J by 1 base, with 15 bases between the two germline ends. The CDR3 sequence is CASRGPNHFNYGYTF. The DNA of the CDR3 is TGTGCCAGCAGGGGACCCAACCATTTTAACTATGGCTACACCTTC.

For this clonotype: A clone one base away is much larger, so this may be a read error. This sequence joins TRBV12-3 or TRBV12-4 and TRBJ2-1; possibly TRBD1 or TRBD2 for D (5 bases each). The CDR3 sequence is 16 residues long. CDR3 residues: CASSLRRVRGYNEHFF. The CDR3 DNA sequence: TGTGCCAGCAGTTTACGCCGGGTCCGGGGCTACAATGAGCATTTCTTC.

A note on this clonotype: A much bigger clone sits one base away, suggesting this may be a read error. This sequence joins TRBV20-1 and TRBJ1-1; no clear D. CDR3 size: 11 residues. Trimming cost V 2 bases and J 5 bases, with 6 bases left between them. Germline CDR1 and CDR2: DFQATT and SNEGSKA (reference sequence). The CDR3 region is CSARSVTEAFF. The DNA for the CDR3 is TGCAGTGCTAGATCGGTGACTGAAGCTTTCTTT.

V gene TRBV28 combines with J gene TRBJ2-1, with 11 nucleotides matching TRBD2. The V and J ends lost 7 bases and 1 base, in that order; junction bases with no gene match: 6. Germline CDR1 reads MDHEN; CDR2 reads SYDVKM. This CDR3 contains 16 residues. DNA of the CDR3: TGTGCCAGCATCCTAGCGGGGGGACGTTCCTACAATGAGCAGTTCTTC. As protein: CASILAGGRSYNEQFF. Variable domain in full (rest from reference TRBV28 and TRBJ2-1): DVKVTQSSRYLVKRTGEKVFLECVQDMDHENMFWYRQDPGLGLRLIYFSYDVKMKEKGDIPEGYSVSREKKERFSLILESASTNQTSMYLCASILAGGRSYNEQFFGPGTRLTVL.

This clonotype has a count of ten or more. The chain employs TRBV20-1 and TRBJ2-1; 7 bases fit TRBD1. V dropped 5 bases and J dropped 3; count of bases not matched to a gene: 7. Germline-derived CDR1 and CDR2 are DFQATT and SNEGSKA (reference sequence). The CDR3 runs to 14 residues. The CDR3 DNA reads TGCAGTGCTTCAGGGGGAGCTGACTACAATGAGCAGTTCTTC. Translating it yields CSASGGADYNEQFF.

In its sample, this clonotype was seen many times. The V and J genes are TRBV20-1 and TRBJ2-3; D gene unclear. Germline V CDR1 and CDR2: DFQATT, SNEGSKA (reference sequence). V shed 1 base and J shed 7 bases, with 9 bases lying between them. CDR3 size: 12 residues. The CDR3 loop reads CSARALLHTQYF. CDR3 bases: TGCAGTGCTAGAGCACTACTACATACGCAGTATTTT.

This clonotype was picked up many times. The rearrangement uses TRBV12-3 or TRBV12-4 and TRBJ1-6; 7 bases line up with TRBD1. Trimming cost V 1 base and J 9 bases; bases outside gene matches: 0. This CDR3 is 13 amino acids long. For the CDR3, the DNA is TGTGCCAGCAGTTTAGGACAGGGTTCACCCCTCCACTTT. It encodes CASSLGQGSPLHF.

In this sample, this clonotype turned up many times. The CDR3 loop is CASSSNAVGEQFF. CDR3 nucleotides: TGTGCCAGCAGCTCGAACGCCGTCGGAGAGCAGTTCTTC. The V gene is TRBV7-3, the J gene TRBJ2-1; D unresolved. Germline assignment: CDR1 SGHTA and CDR2 FQGTGA. V was pared by 4 bases and J by 10 bases, with 14 bases between. This CDR3 is built from 13 residues. The variable domain in full, with the rest retrieved from reference TRBV7-3 and TRBJ2-1, is GAGVSQTPSNKVTEKGKYVELRCDPISGHTALYWYRQSLGQGPEFLIYFQGTGAADDSGLPNDRFFAVRPEGSVSTLKIQRTERGDSAVYLCASSSNAVGEQFFGPGTRLTVL.

Many counts were recorded for this clonotype. The chain carries TRBV29-1 and TRBJ2-5; the match to TRBD1 covers 11 bases. V shed 6 bases, J shed 7 bases, and the junction held 7 bases outside the gene matches. This CDR3 spans 13 amino acids. CDR1 and CDR2 (germline): SQVTM, ANQGSEA. CDR3 nucleotides: TGCAGCGTCGGGACAGGGGGTGGCGGGACCCAGTACTTC. Its translation: CSVGTGGGGTQYF.

This clonotype has ten or more counts. DNA of the CDR3: TGTGCCACCAGTGATTACAGCTACAATGAGCAGTTCTTC. Its translation is CATSDYSYNEQFF. The gene calls are TRBV24-1 and TRBJ2-1; D is unclear. Between the trimmed V and J ends, which lost 2 bases and 3 bases, there was a span of 4 bases. CDR3 length equals 13 residues. Germline V gene data show CDR1 as KGHDR and CDR2 as SFDVKD.